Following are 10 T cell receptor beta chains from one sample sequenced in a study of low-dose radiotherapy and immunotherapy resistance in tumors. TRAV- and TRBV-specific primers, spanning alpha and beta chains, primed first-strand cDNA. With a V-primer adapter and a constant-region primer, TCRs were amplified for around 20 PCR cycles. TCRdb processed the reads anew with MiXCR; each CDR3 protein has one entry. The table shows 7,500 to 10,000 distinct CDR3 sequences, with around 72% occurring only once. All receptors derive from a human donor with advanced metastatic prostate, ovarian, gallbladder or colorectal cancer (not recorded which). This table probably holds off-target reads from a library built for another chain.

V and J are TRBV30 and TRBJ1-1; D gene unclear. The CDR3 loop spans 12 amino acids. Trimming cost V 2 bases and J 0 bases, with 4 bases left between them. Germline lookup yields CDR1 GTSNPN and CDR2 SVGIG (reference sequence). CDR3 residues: CAWSKVNTEAFF. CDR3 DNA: TGTGCCTGGAGTAAAGTGAACACTGAAGCTTTCTTT.

The CDR3 DNA is TGTGCCAGCAGTTTAGCAGGAGCCTACGAGCAGTACTTC. This codes for CASSLAGAYEQYF. This chain connects TRBV28 to TRBJ2-7, with D hard to call. The germline V gene has CDR1 MDHEN and CDR2 SYDVKM. The CDR3 has 13 amino acids. Trimming shortened V by 2 bases and J by 2 bases, and 7 bases separated the two germline ends.

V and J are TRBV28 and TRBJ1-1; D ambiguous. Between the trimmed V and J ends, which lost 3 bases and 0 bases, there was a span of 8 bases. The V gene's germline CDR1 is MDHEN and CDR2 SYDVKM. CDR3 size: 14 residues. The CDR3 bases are TGTGCCAGCAGTTTGGAGGCAATGAACACTGAAGCTTTCTTT. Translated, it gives CASSLEAMNTEAFF.

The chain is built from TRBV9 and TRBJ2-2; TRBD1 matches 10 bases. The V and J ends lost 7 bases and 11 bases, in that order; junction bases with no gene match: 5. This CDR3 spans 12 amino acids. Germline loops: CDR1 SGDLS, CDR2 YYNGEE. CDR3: CASRDRGNELFF. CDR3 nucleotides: TGTGCCAGCCGGGACAGGGGAAACGAGCTGTTTTTT.

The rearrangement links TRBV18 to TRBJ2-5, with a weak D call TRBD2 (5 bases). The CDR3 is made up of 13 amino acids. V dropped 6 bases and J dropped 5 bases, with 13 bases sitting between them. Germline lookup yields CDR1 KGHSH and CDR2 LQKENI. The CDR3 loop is CASSTGKTETQYF. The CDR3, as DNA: TGTGCCAGCTCGACGGGGAAAACGGAGACCCAGTACTTC.

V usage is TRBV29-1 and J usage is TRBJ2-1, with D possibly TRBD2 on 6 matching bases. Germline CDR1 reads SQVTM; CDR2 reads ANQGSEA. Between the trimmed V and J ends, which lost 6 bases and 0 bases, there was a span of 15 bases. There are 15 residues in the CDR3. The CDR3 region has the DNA TGCAGCGTGTCAGAGCCCGGGAGCTCCTACAATGAGCAGTTCTTC. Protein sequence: CSVSEPGSSYNEQFF.

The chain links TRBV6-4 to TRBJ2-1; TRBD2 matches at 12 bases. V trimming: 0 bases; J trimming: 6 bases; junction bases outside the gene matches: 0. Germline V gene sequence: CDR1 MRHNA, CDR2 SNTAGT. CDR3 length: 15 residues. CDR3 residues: CASSDSTSGSNEQFF. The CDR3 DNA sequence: TGTGCCAGCAGTGACTCGACTAGCGGGAGCAATGAGCAGTTCTTC.

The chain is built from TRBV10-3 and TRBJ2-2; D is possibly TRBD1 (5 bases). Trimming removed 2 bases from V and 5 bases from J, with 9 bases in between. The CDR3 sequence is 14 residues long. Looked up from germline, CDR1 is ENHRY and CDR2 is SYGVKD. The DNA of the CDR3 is TGTGCCATCAGTGAGCCAGGGTTGACCGGGGAGCTGTTTTTT. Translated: CAISEPGLTGELFF.

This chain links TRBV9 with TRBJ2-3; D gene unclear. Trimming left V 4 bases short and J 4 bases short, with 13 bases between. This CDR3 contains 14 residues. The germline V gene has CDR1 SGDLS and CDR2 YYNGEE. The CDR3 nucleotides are TGTGCCAGCAGCTTCCGCGGATTCCCAGATACGCAGTATTTT. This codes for CASSFRGFPDTQYF.

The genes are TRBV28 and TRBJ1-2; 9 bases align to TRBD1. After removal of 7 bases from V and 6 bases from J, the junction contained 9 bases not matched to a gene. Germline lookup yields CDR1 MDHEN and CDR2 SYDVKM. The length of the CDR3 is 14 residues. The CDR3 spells CASTEPWTGDGYTF. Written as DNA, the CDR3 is TGTGCCAGCACCGAACCCTGGACAGGGGATGGCTACACCTTC.